These T cell receptor beta chains were read from a single sample in a study of CD8 T cells in Susac syndrome. MiXCR, run by TCRdb on the immunoSEQ multiplex PCR reads, gives a single entry per CDR3 protein. Of under 150,000 distinct CDR3 sequences in the sample, around 94% were seen once. Specimen: CD4+ T cells from PBMCs. The receptors stem from a human donor with multiple sclerosis. The CDR3 runs from the conserved cysteine through the conserved F or W. D genes are given only for firm matches. Clone size is shown for a subset of rows, as once, few, many or a class of expanded clone.

J gene,V gene,clone size,D gene,CDR3 DNA,CDR3 protein
TRBJ1-2,TRBV25-1,.,.,TGTGCCAGCAGTGAATCCTCCCGACAGGCCGGGGGCTACACCTTC,CASSESSRQAGGYTF
TRBJ1-5,TRBV6-2/TRBV6-3,.,.,TGTGCCAGCAGTTACCTGGCAGGCCAGCCCCAGCATTTT,CASSYLAGQPQHF
TRBJ2-7,TRBV7-6,.,.,TGTGCCAGCAGCTTACGGGATCACGAGCAGTACTTC,CASSLRDHEQYF
TRBJ1-1,TRBV12-3/TRBV12-4,.,.,TGTGCCAGCGGGGGACGGGACCTTGAAGCTTTCTTT,CASGGRDLEAFF
TRBJ2-7,TRBV13,.,.,TGTGCCAGCGGTAGGGACCACTACGAGCAGTACTTC,CASGRDHYEQYF
TRBJ2-1,TRBV29-1,.,TRBD2,TGCAGCGTCTGGACTAGCGGGAACCGCCCTGAGCAGTTCTTC,CSVWTSGNRPEQFF
TRBJ1-1,TRBV29-1,.,.,TGCAGCGTGTCAAATCAGGGAACTGAAGCTTTCTTT,CSVSNQGTEAFF
TRBJ2-7,TRBV12-3/TRBV12-4,.,.,TGTGCCAGCAGCCTCGGATGGAGGGGCTACGAGCAGTACTTC,CASSLGWRGYEQYF
TRBJ2-2,TRBV5-1,.,TRBD1,TGCGCCAGCAGCTTATACAGGGGTACCGGGGAGCTGTTTTTT,CASSLYRGTGELFF
TRBJ2-2,TRBV2,.,.,TGTGCCAGCAGTCGTACCGGCAGGGGAGGGTCCGGGGAGCTGTTTTTT,CASSRTGRGGSGELFF
TRBJ2-2,TRBV4-3,.,TRBD2,TGCGCCAGCAGCCAAGATCGGGCTAGCGGCGGGGGGCTGTTTTTT,CASSQDRASGGGLFF
TRBJ2-4,TRBV5-4,.,.,TGTGCCAGCAGCTTGGGCGGGACTTCGGTGGACATTCAGTACTTC,CASSLGGTSVDIQYF
TRBJ2-6,TRBV19,.,TRBD2,TGTGCCAGTAGTATACGCGGGGGGCTGGGGGCCAACGTCCTGACTTTC,CASSIRGGLGANVLTF
TRBJ2-5,TRBV20-1,.,TRBD2,TGCAGCGCGGGAGCGCGACCTCAAGAGACCCAGTACTTC,CSAGARPQETQYF
TRBJ1-2,TRBV5-1,.,.,TGCGCCAGCAGCTTGGGGGGGGCGATCTATGGCTACACCTTC,CASSLGGAIYGYTF
TRBJ2-5,TRBV7-2,.,.,TGTGCCAGCAGATCCACCGCGGGGTTAAGGGAGACCCAGTACTTC,CASRSTAGLRETQYF
TRBJ2-3,TRBV7-2,.,.,TGTGCCACTACCTTCAGGGGGGCGGATACGCAGTATTTT,CATTFRGADTQYF
TRBJ2-7,TRBV27,.,TRBD1,TGTGCCAGCAGTTCCAACAGGGGCCGCTACCACTACGAGCAGTACTTC,CASSSNRGRYHYEQYF
TRBJ2-3,TRBV19,.,.,TGTGCCAGCGGAGGAGATACGCAGTATTTT,CASGGDTQYF
TRBJ2-1,TRBV7-9,.,.,TGTGCCAGCAGCTTAGGGGAGCGGCAGCTCTCCTACAATGAGCAGTTCTTC,CASSLGERQLSYNEQFF
TRBJ1-5,TRBV19,.,.,TGTGCCAGTAGTATAGCGGGGAATCAGCCCCAGCATTTT,CASSIAGNQPQHF
TRBJ1-1,TRBV7-3,.,.,TGTGCCAGCAGCTTCCTCCCTTCGGGGGGGAGGAACACTGAAGCTTTCTTT,CASSFLPSGGRNTEAFF
TRBJ2-3,TRBV20-1,.,.,TGCAGTGCCGCCCCTCTACTACCTCTTCCGCAGTATTTT,CSAAPLLPLPQYF
TRBJ1-1,TRBV27,.,TRBD1,TGTGCCAGCACGGGACAGGGGAACACTGAAGCTTTCTTT,CASTGQGNTEAFF
TRBJ2-3,TRBV4-1,.,.,TGCGCCAGCAGCCATACGGGGATCACAGATACGCAGTATTTT,CASSHTGITDTQYF
TRBJ2-3,TRBV6-5,.,.,TGTGCCAGCAGTTACGCCGCTCAATATACGCAGTATTTT,CASSYAAQYTQYF
TRBJ1-2,TRBV6-5,.,.,TGTGCCAGCAGTTACGTTTATGGGGGTTATGGCTACACCTTC,CASSYVYGGYGYTF
TRBJ2-7,TRBV7-9,.,TRBD1,TGTGCCAGCAGCCGCCGGGACAGGTCCTACGAGCAGTACTTC,CASSRRDRSYEQYF
TRBJ1-1,TRBV7-6,.,.,TGTGCCAGCAGCTCGGGACACTCGAACACTGAAGCTTTCTTT,CASSSGHSNTEAFF
TRBJ1-2,TRBV18,.,.,TGTGCCAGCTCAACCGGGCCTGACTATGGCTACACCTTC,CASSTGPDYGYTF
TRBJ2-7,TRBV30,.,.,TGTGCCTGGATAGAGCAAGCCTTCGGTGAGCAGTACTTC,CAWIEQAFGEQYF
TRBJ1-5,TRBV2,few,.,TGTGCCAGCAGTGAGGGGACCGGCAATCAGCCCCAGCATTTT,CASSEGTGNQPQHF
TRBJ2-1,TRBV20-1,.,TRBD1,TGCAGTGCTAGCCGACAGGGCTCCTACAATGAGCAGTTCTTC,CSASRQGSYNEQFF
TRBJ2-3,TRBV2,once,.,TGTGCCAGCAGGTTCACAGATACGCAGTATTTT,CASRFTDTQYF
TRBJ1-1,TRBV3-1,once,.,TGTGCCAGCAGCCTGCAAGGTGAAGCTTTCTTT,CASSLQGEAFF
TRBJ1-2,TRBV7-9,.,TRBD1,TGTGCCAGCAGCTTCCCGGGACAGGGAGGGCCAAACTATGGCTACACCTTC,CASSFPGQGGPNYGYTF
TRBJ2-5,TRBV11-2,.,TRBD2,TGTGCCAGCAGCTTGAGACTAGCGGGAGAAGAGACCCAGTACTTC,CASSLRLAGEETQYF
TRBJ1-5,TRBV19,.,TRBD1,TGTGCCAGTAGCGCCGGGACAGGGTTTGGGCCCCAGCATTTT,CASSAGTGFGPQHF
TRBJ1-4,TRBV30,.,.,TGTGCCTGGTCCCGGGAGACAACTAATGAAAAACTGTTTTTT,CAWSRETTNEKLFF
TRBJ2-3,TRBV5-1,.,TRBD1,TGCGCCAGCAGCTTGCTGAACAGGGGAACAGATACGCAGTATTTT,CASSLLNRGTDTQYF
TRBJ2-7,TRBV7-2,.,.,TGTGCCAGCAGCACCGCCTACGAGCAGTACTTC,CASSTAYEQYF
TRBJ2-6,TRBV4-3,.,TRBD1,TGCGCCAGCAGCCAAGATTACAGGGGCCGCTCTGGGGCCAACGTCCTGACTTTC,CASSQDYRGRSGANVLTF
TRBJ2-5,TRBV29-1,.,.,TGCAGCGTTGAAGTCCTCGAGACCCAGTACTTC,CSVEVLETQYF
TRBJ1-1,TRBV7-9,.,.,TGTGCCAGCAGCCCACTAGGGGAAGGGAACACTGAAGCTTTCTTT,CASSPLGEGNTEAFF
TRBJ2-3,TRBV7-2,.,.,TGTGCCAGCAGCCCCGGGCCCACAGATACGCAGTATTTT,CASSPGPTDTQYF
TRBJ1-2,TRBV30,.,.,TGTGCCTGGAGTCTCTCGGACGCCTATGGCTACACCTTC,CAWSLSDAYGYTF
TRBJ2-7,TRBV20-1,.,TRBD2,TGCAGTGCTAGATCTGCGGGGGTCCCGTACTTC,CSARSAGVPYF
TRBJ2-3,TRBV6-2/TRBV6-3,.,.,TGTGCCAGCAGTTACCCGATAACATCTAGCACAGATACGCAGTATTTT,CASSYPITSSTDTQYF
TRBJ2-2,TRBV15,.,.,TGTGCCACCAGCCCCCGGAGAGGCGGGACAGTCACCGGGGAGCTGTTTTTT,CATSPRRGGTVTGELFF